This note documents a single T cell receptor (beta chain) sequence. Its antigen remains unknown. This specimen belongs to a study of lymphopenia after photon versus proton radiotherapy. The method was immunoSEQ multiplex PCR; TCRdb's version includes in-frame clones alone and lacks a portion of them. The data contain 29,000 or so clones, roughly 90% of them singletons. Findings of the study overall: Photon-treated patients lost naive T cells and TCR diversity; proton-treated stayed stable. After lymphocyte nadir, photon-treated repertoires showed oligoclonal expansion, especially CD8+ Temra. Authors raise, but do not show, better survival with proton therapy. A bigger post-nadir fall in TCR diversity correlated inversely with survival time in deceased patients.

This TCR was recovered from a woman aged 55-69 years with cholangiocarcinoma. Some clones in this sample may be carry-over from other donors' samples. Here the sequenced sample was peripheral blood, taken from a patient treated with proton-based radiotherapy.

The CDR3 sequence is CASSLDPKPTDTQYF. Here the CDR3 DNA reads TGTGCCAGCAGCTTGGACCCTAAACCCACAGATACGCAGTATTTT. The rearrangement uses TRBV5-5 and TRBJ2-3; D not certain. Trimming took off 0 bases at V and 2 bases at J, with 10 bases between the two ends. CDR1 and CDR2 from the germline V gene are SGHKS and YYEKEE (reference sequence). There are 15 residues in the CDR3. The full variable domain, completed using reference TRBV5-5 and TRBJ2-3, is DAGVTQSPTHLIKTRGQQVTLRCSPISGHKSVSWYQQVLGQGPQFIFQYYEKEERGRGNFPDRFSARQFPNYSSELNVNALLLGDSALYLCASSLDPKPTDTQYFGPGTRLTVL.